The entry that follows covers one T cell receptor (beta chain) sequence. The sample belongs to a study of blood T cell repertoires in COVID-19. Participants' reported clinical history set cohort assignment. TCRdb's copy holds only in-frame clones and misses some; the assay was immunoSEQ multiplex PCR. The sample includes just over 300,000 clones, approximately 88% of them seen just once. V lost 5 bases, J lost 3 bases, and 13 bases lay in between. The CDR3 sequence is 14 residues long. CDR1 MNHNY and CDR2 SVGAGI come from the germline V gene (reference sequence). The origin of this receptor is a woman between 18 and 29 years old who had recovered from COVID-19. The chain couples TRBV6-6 to TRBJ1-1; maybe TRBD1 (6 bases). The sequenced material came from PBMCs or T cells enriched from blood (not recorded which). CDR3 region: CASSGNRAYTEAFF. The DNA of the CDR3 is TGTGCCAGCAGTGGGAACAGGGCCTACACTGAAGCTTTCTTT.